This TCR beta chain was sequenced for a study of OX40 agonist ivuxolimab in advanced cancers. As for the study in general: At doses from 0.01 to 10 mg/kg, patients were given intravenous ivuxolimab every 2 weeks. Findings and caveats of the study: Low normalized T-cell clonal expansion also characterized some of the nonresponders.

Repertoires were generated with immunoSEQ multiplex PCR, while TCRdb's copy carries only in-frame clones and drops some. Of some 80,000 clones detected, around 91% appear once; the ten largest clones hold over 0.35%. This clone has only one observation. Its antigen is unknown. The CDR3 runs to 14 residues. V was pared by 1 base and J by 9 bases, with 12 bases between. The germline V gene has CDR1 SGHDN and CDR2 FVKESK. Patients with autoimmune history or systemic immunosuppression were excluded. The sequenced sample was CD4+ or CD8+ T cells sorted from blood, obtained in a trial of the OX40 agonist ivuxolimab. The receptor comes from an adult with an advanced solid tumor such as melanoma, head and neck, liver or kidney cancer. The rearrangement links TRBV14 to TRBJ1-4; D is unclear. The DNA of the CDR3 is TGTGCCAGCAGCCAAGGATACACAGAGCAAAAACTGTTTTTT. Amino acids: CASSQGYTEQKLFF.